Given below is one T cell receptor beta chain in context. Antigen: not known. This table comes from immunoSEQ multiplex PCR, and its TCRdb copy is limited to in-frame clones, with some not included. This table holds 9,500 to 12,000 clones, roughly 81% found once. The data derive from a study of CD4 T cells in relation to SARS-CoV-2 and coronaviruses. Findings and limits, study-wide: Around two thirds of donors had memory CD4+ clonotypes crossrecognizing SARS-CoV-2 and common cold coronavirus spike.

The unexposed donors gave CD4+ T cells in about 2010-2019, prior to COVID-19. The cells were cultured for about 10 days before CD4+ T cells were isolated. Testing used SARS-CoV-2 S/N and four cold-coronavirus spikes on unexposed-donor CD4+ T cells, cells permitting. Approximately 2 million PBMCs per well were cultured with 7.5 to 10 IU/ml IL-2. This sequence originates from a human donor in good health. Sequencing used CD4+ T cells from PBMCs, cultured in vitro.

CDR3 loop: CASSDRGREDTQYF. Here the CDR3 DNA reads TGCGCCAGCAGCGACAGGGGGCGCGAAGATACGCAGTATTTT. This chain links TRBV5-1 with TRBJ2-3; 10 nucleotides agree with TRBD1. J gave up 5 bases and V 4 bases, and 4 bases lay outside the gene matches. CDR3 length: 14 residues. Germline CDR1 is SGHRS and CDR2 is YFSETQ.